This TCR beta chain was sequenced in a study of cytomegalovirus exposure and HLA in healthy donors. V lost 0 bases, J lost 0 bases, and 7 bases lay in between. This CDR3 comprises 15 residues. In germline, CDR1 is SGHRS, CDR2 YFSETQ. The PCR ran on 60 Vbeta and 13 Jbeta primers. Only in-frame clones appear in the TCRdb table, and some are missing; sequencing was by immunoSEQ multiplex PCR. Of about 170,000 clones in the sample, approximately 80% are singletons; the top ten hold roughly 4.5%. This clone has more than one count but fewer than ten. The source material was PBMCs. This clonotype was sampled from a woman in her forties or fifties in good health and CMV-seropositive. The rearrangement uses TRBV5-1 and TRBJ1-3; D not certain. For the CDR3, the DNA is TGCGCCAGCAGCTTGGAATCGGGCTCTGGAAACACCATATATTTT. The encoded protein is CASSLESGSGNTIYF.